Following are 13 T cell receptor beta chains from one sample sequenced in a study of human T cells and chemical hapten exposure. TCRdb itself ran the RACE reads through MiXCR, one entry per CDR3 protein. The table has 330,000 or so distinct CDR3 sequences, around 6% seen once. The time point is: patch test 2, 6 weeks after DPC sensitization. Treatment specified: therapeutic diphenylcyclopropenone sensitization with weekly scalp DPC. This specimen consisted of whole blood, obtained in connection with sensitization to the hapten diphenylcyclopropenone (DPC). These receptor sequences come from a woman between 18 and 30 years old with alopecia areata. Some clones in this sample may be carry-over from other donors' samples.

This chain joins TRBV4-2 and TRBJ1-6; 9 bases are shared with TRBD1. J was trimmed by 5 bases and V by 9 bases; bases with no gene match: 8. Looked up from germline, CDR1 is LGHNA and CDR2 is YNFKEQ. The CDR3 is 15 residues long. The CDR3 reads CASTTGTGNNSPLHF. In DNA, the CDR3 is TGTGCCAGTACCACGGGGACAGGGAATAATTCACCCCTCCACTTT.

This clonotype was seen only a few times. V usage is TRBV27 and J usage is TRBJ1-6; D perhaps matches TRBD1 (5 bases). This CDR3 region has 17 residues. Between the trimmed V and J ends, which lost 4 bases and 7 bases, there was a span of 20 bases. In germline, CDR1 is MNHEY, CDR2 SMNVEV (reference sequence). The CDR3 sequence: CASSSLGGSWANSPLHF. The CDR3, as DNA: TGTGCCAGCAGTTCGCTTGGGGGGTCATGGGCCAATTCACCCCTCCACTTT.

This clonotype was detected only a few times. This chain links TRBV6-5 with TRBJ2-1; 7 bases match TRBD1. The J segment lost 6 bases and the V segment lost 5 bases, leaving 7 bases of the junction unmatched. There are 14 residues in the CDR3. Germline V gives CDR1 MNHEY, CDR2 SVGAGI. DNA of the CDR3: TGTGCCAGCAGTCCTCCGGGACAGTCCAATGAGCAGTTCTTC. It codes for CASSPPGQSNEQFF.

The table lists this clonotype with many counts. The chain is built from TRBV3-1 and TRBJ2-3; D unclear. CDR1 LGHDT and CDR2 YNNKEL come from the germline V gene (reference sequence). Trimming took 0 bases from V and 3 from J, leaving 10 bases between them. The CDR3 consists of 15 residues. DNA for the CDR3: TGTGCCAGCAGCCAAGAATGGGATCGGACAGATACGCAGTATTTT. It specifies CASSQEWDRTDTQYF.

This clonotype has at least ten counts. The V call is TRBV29-1, the J call TRBJ1-2; D gene ambiguous. The germline V gene has CDR1 SQVTM and CDR2 ANQGSEA. The CDR3 is 12 residues long. CDR3 region: CSTAPAWLGYTF. The CDR3 DNA sequence: TGCAGTACTGCTCCCGCTTGGTTGGGCTACACCTTC.

The chain combines TRBV6-6 with TRBJ1-2; the D is unclear. The germline V gene has CDR1 MNHNY and CDR2 SVGAGI (reference sequence). V dropped 6 bases and J dropped 2 bases, with 7 bases sitting between them. The CDR3 runs to 12 residues. The chain's CDR3 is CASSEFNYGYTF. CDR3 nucleotides: TGTGCCAGCAGCGAGTTCAACTATGGCTACACCTTC.

This clonotype occurred a few times. The rearrangement links TRBV5-1 to TRBJ2-7; TRBD1 matches at 8 bases. The V gene's germline CDR1 is SGHRS and CDR2 YFSETQ. V lost 0 bases and J lost 4; bases outside the gene matches: 6. The CDR3 is 15 amino acids. The CDR3 reads CASSLGTGGLYEQYF. CDR3 nucleotide sequence: TGCGCCAGCAGCTTGGGAACAGGGGGACTGTACGAGCAGTACTTC.

The chain links TRBV7-6 to TRBJ1-5; TRBD1 is a possible D gene (6 bases). Germline lookup yields CDR1 SGHVS and CDR2 FNYEAQ. V lost 5 bases and J 0 bases, leaving 14 bases between the germline ends. The CDR3 runs to 16 residues. CDR3 in amino acids: CASSPGQSYSNQPQHF. The CDR3 DNA reads as TGTGCCAGCAGCCCGGGACAAAGCTATAGCAATCAGCCCCAGCATTTT.

This clonotype was detected many times. V and J are TRBV6-1 and TRBJ2-1; 15 bases are shared with TRBD2. The germline CDR1 and CDR2 sequences are MNHNS and SASEGT. V trimming: 6 bases; J trimming: 3 bases; junction bases outside the gene matches: 9. The CDR3 is 18 residues long. In DNA, the CDR3 is TGTGCCAGCAGCCTAGGGACTAGCGGGGGGCCAAACTACAATGAGCAGTTCTTC. Protein: CASSLGTSGGPNYNEQFF.

This clonotype was recorded many times. This sequence joins TRBV25-1 and TRBJ2-7; possible D gene TRBD1, 5 bases. The CDR3 extends over 12 amino acids. Trimming removed 7 bases at V and 0 bases at J, with 7 bases between. The germline gives CDR1 MGHDK, CDR2 SYGVNS. CDR3 residues: CASMGPSYEQYF. The CDR3 DNA sequence: TGTGCCAGCATGGGGCCCTCCTACGAGCAGTACTTC.

This clonotype was seen a few times. This CDR3 is CASSQAGVGDTEAFF. The CDR3 region has the DNA TGTGCCAGCAGCCAAGCTGGGGTCGGGGACACTGAAGCTTTCTTT. The rearrangement joins TRBV3-1 to TRBJ1-1; D is uncertain. Germline V gene lookup returns CDR1 LGHDT and CDR2 YNNKEL (reference sequence). The CDR3 runs to 15 residues. V was cut by 1 base and J by 3 bases, with 12 bases left in between.

Only a few counts were recorded for this clonotype. The CDR3 spells CAISEGLGPNYGYTF. In DNA, the CDR3 is TGTGCCATCAGTGAAGGTCTGGGCCCAAACTATGGCTACACCTTC. The gene calls are TRBV10-3 and TRBJ1-2, with D unresolved. Germline V gives CDR1 ENHRY, CDR2 SYGVKD. The CDR3 is 15 residues long. Trimming cost V 3 bases and J 2 bases, with 13 bases left between them.

The chain carries TRBV7-9 and TRBJ2-1; a possible D gene is TRBD2 (5 bases). The germline V gene encodes CDR1 SEHNR and CDR2 FQNEAQ (reference sequence). The CDR3 contains 13 residues. Deletions cut 7 bases from V and 8 bases from J, with 15 bases between. The CDR3 is CASNLRATDEQFF. The CDR3 DNA follows: TGTGCCAGCAACCTGAGGGCTACCGATGAGCAGTTCTTC. The whole variable domain, remainder taken from reference TRBV7-9 and TRBJ2-1, is DTGVSQNPRHKITKRGQNVTFRCDPISEHNRLYWYRQTLGQGPEFLTYFQNEAQLEKSRLLSDRFSAERPKGSFSTLEIQRTEQGDSAMYLCASNLRATDEQFFGPGTRLTVL.